The 21 T cell receptor beta chains below were found in one sample sequenced in a study of lymphopenia after photon versus proton radiotherapy. Measured with immunoSEQ multiplex PCR; TCRdb has only the in-frame clones, and not every one. The sample consists of around 55,000 clones, around 85% of them appearing once. Sequenced material: peripheral blood, taken from a patient treated with proton-based radiotherapy. The receptors stem from a man aged 55 to 70 with pancreatic cancer.

CDR3 coding DNA: TGTGCCAGCAGCCCAGGGGGCGGGATGAACATTCAGTACTTC. Its protein product is CASSPGGGMNIQYF. The V call is TRBV5-8, the J call TRBJ2-4, with 8 bases matching TRBD1. The trim removed 4 bases at V and 7 bases at J, leaving 7 bases unmatched. CDR1 SGHTS and CDR2 YDEGEE come from the germline V gene. The CDR3 spans 14 residues. Combining the CDR3 with reference TRBV5-8 and TRBJ2-4 gives the whole variable domain EAGVTQSPTHLIKTRGQQATLRCSPISGHTSVYWYQQALGLGLQFLLWYDEGEERNRGNFPPRFSGRQFPNYSSELNVNALELEDSALYLCASSPGGGMNIQYFGAGTRLSVL.

The chain joins TRBV30 to TRBJ2-7; TRBD1 matches 9 bases. V gave up 4 bases and J gave up 2 bases; unmatched junction bases: 9. This CDR3 spans 15 amino acids. The germline CDR1 and CDR2 sequences are GTSNPN and SVGIG (reference sequence). DNA for the CDR3: TGTGCCTGGATTCGCGGGACAGGGAGGACCTACGAGCAGTACTTC. Amino acids: CAWIRGTGRTYEQYF.

The rearrangement uses TRBV28 and TRBJ2-7, with 15 bases identical to TRBD2. Per the germline V gene, CDR1 is MDHEN and CDR2 is SYDVKM. The CDR3 length is 17 residues. With V trimmed by 7 bases and J by 2 bases, 9 bases remained unmatched. CDR3 region: CASIPGTSGRSAYEQYF. In nucleotides, the CDR3 is TGTGCCAGCATTCCCGGGACTAGCGGGAGGTCCGCCTACGAGCAGTACTTC.

The chain has TRBV5-1 and TRBJ2-7, with 9 bases lining up with TRBD2. The CDR3 loop spans 15 amino acids. Per the germline V gene, CDR1 is SGHRS and CDR2 is YFSETQ. V lost 4 bases and J lost 2; bases outside the gene matches: 7. The CDR3 here is CASSRQAGGAYEQYF. The DNA of the CDR3 is TGCGCCAGCAGCCGACAAGCGGGAGGAGCCTACGAGCAGTACTTC.

Details on this clone: One junction end disagrees with the germline gene, perhaps due to a read error. This sequence joins TRBV7-7 and TRBJ2-3; D might be TRBD1 (5 bases). This CDR3 is 19 amino acids long. Germline lookup yields CDR1 SSHAT and CDR2 FNYEAQ (reference sequence). The CDR3 here is CASSRQTPFLFTSTDTQYF. The CDR3 DNA is TGTGCTAGCAGCAGACAGACCCCATTCCTATTTACTAGCACAGATACGCAGTATTTT.

The CDR3 DNA reads TGTGCCAGTAGTATTGCCATGAGGCTAGCGGGATCCAATGAGCAGTTCTTC. This translates into CASSIAMRLAGSNEQFF. This sequence joins TRBV19 and TRBJ2-1, with 9 bases fitting TRBD2. V gave up 3 bases and J gave up 6 bases; unmatched junction bases: 12. CDR1 and CDR2 from the germline V gene are LNHDA and SQIVND (reference sequence). There are 17 residues in the CDR3.

V and J are TRBV10-2 and TRBJ1-1; D uncertain. The germline V and J ends were trimmed by 0 bases and 1 base, with 6 bases remaining between them. From germline, CDR1 is WSHSY and CDR2 SAAADI. This CDR3 has 14 residues. The DNA of the CDR3 is TGCGCCAGCAGTGAGTCGGGAGGGAACACTGAAGCTTTCTTT. Its translation is CASSESGGNTEAFF.

This clone was seen a handful of times. This chain uses TRBV7-2 with TRBJ2-2; 9 nucleotides agree with TRBD2. The germline V gene has CDR1 SGHTA and CDR2 FQGNSA. CDR3 length equals 16 residues. With V trimmed by 4 bases and J by 2 bases, 5 bases remained unmatched. Written as DNA, the CDR3 is TGTGCCAGCAGCTCCATTAGCGGGAGCAACACCGGGGAGCTGTTTTTT. Translated: CASSSISGSNTGELFF.

The gene calls are TRBV19 and TRBJ2-7; 10 bases align to TRBD2. The CDR3 spans 16 residues. V lost 3 bases and J lost 5; bases outside the gene matches: 10. Germline loops: CDR1 LNHDA, CDR2 SQIVND (reference sequence). The CDR3 reads CASSISSGRAVDEQYF. CDR3 nucleotide sequence: TGTGCCAGTAGTATTTCGAGCGGGAGGGCCGTCGACGAGCAGTACTTC.

This chain joins TRBV27 and TRBJ2-1, with unresolved D. The germline gives CDR1 MNHEY, CDR2 SMNVEV (reference sequence). This CDR3 has 13 residues. Trimming removed 4 bases at V and 5 bases at J, with 9 bases between. The CDR3 DNA follows: TGTGCCAGCAGTTCGGTCAGTAACAATGAGCAGTTCTTC. Protein: CASSSVSNNEQFF.

V and J are TRBV30 and TRBJ2-7; 8 bases line up with TRBD2. The CDR3 has 14 residues. Germline trimming cut 0 bases from V and 8 bases from J; bases unmatched to any gene: 9. Germline lookup yields CDR1 GTSNPN and CDR2 SVGIG (reference sequence). In DNA form, the CDR3 reads TGTGCCTGGAGTGTACTAGCGGATAGTACACAGCAGTACTTC. It yields the protein CAWSVLADSTQQYF.

The V gene is TRBV11-2, the J gene TRBJ1-1; D gene uncertain. Trimming shortened V by 1 base and J by 2 bases, and 11 bases separated the two germline ends. This CDR3 region has 15 residues. Germline-derived CDR1 and CDR2 are SGHAT and FQNNGV. DNA for the CDR3: TGTGCCAGCAGCTTAGCCCCGGGTACTAACACTGAAGCTTTCTTT. The encoded protein is CASSLAPGTNTEAFF.

This clone has a handful of counts. The chain has TRBV30 and TRBJ1-2, with TRBD1 as a possible D gene (6 bases). The V gene lost 0 bases and the J gene lost 5 bases, with 16 bases spanning the gap. The V gene's germline CDR1 is GTSNPN and CDR2 SVGIG (reference sequence). CDR3 length equals 15 residues. CDR3 bases: TGTGCCTGGAGTGTACGGCACAGGGCTTCGTATGGCTACACCTTC. The encoded protein is CAWSVRHRASYGYTF.

This clone was seen only a few times. The rearrangement links TRBV29-1 to TRBJ1-2, with no clear D. The CDR3 is made up of 18 amino acids. Trimming pared 0 bases from V and 5 bases from J, leaving 25 bases between. From germline, CDR1 is SQVTM and CDR2 ANQGSEA. The CDR3 reads CSVEDPSRRPSKGYGYTF. DNA for the CDR3: TGCAGCGTTGAAGATCCGAGTCGTAGACCTTCGAAAGGATATGGCTACACCTTC.

DNA of the CDR3: TGTGCCAGCAGCTTACGGCCCTCTGGGGCCAACGTCCTGACTTTC. As protein: CASSLRPSGANVLTF. The V call is TRBV11-3, the J call TRBJ2-6; D gene uncertain. The CDR3 length is 15 residues. CDR1 SGHNT and CDR2 YENEEA come from the germline V gene. V lost 2 bases, J lost 0 bases, and 5 bases lay in between.

The chain recombines TRBV18 with TRBJ2-3; no reliable D call. The CDR3 runs 14 residues. Germline CDR1 KGHSH, CDR2 LQKENI. The V gene lost 3 bases and the J gene lost 4 bases, with 11 bases spanning the gap. CDR3: CASSPSTMADTQYF. CDR3 coding DNA: TGTGCCAGCTCACCGAGTACGATGGCAGATACGCAGTATTTT.

The V and J genes are TRBV6-5 and TRBJ1-4, with D tentatively TRBD1 (6 bases). The CDR3 has 15 amino acids. Germline V gene lookup returns CDR1 MNHEY and CDR2 SVGAGI. The V end was cut by 4 bases, the J end by 3 bases, with 12 bases between. CDR3 loop: CASSLYRAPNEKLFF. CDR3 bases: TGTGCCAGCAGTTTATACAGGGCTCCTAATGAAAAACTGTTTTTT.

CDR3 nucleotide sequence: TGTGCCAGCAGCTGGGACAGGAGATCCTACGAGCAGTACTTC. Protein: CASSWDRRSYEQYF. This sequence joins TRBV11-3 and TRBJ2-5; 8 bases are a match to TRBD1. The J call could be wrong; TRBJ2-7 is a better fit for the DNA end. The CDR3 has 14 residues. CDR1 and CDR2 from the germline V gene are SGHNT and YENEEA.

The genes are TRBV5-4 and TRBJ1-5; D not resolved. CDR1 SGHNT and CDR2 YYREEE come from the germline V gene (reference sequence). Trimming pared 3 bases from V and 6 bases from J, leaving 10 bases between. The CDR3 length is 13 residues. Here the CDR3 DNA reads TGTGCCAGCAGCTCGCCGTTAGCTCAGCCCCAGCATTTT. Translation gives CASSSPLAQPQHF.

The V and J genes are TRBV11-3 and TRBJ2-7; TRBD2 agrees at 7 bases. The CDR3 has 12 residues. Looked up from germline, CDR1 is SGHNT and CDR2 is YENEEA. The V gene end was trimmed by 5 bases and the J gene end by 2 bases; junction bases not matched to a gene: 0. CDR3 sequence reads: CASSGTTYEQYF. CDR3 bases: TGTGCCAGCAGCGGGACTACCTACGAGCAGTACTTC.

In its sample, this clone was seen once. The CDR3 loop reads CASSARLAGGTYEQYF. Here the CDR3 DNA reads TGCGCCAGCAGCGCCCGCTTAGCGGGAGGAACCTACGAGCAGTACTTC. The chain uses TRBV10-2 and TRBJ2-7; 10 bases are shared with TRBD2. This CDR3 is built from 16 residues. V trimming: 6 bases; J trimming: 2 bases; junction bases outside the gene matches: 10. Germline V lookup: CDR1 WSHSY, CDR2 SAAADI.